The 9 T cell receptor beta chains below come from one sample, sequenced in a study of T cells in Graves' hyperthyroidism and ophthalmopathy (dated by TCRdb to about 2019). The library came from multiplex PCR. Instrument used: Illumina HiSeq 2000. Amplification of TCR beta CDR3 regions was carried out from RNA transcripts. For the first round of RT-PCR on the TCR CDR3, the HTBI primer set was used together with the Qiagen OneStep RT-PCR kit. The public reads were quality trimmed at Q25 with fastp and then assembled into clones with MiXCR by TCRdb, keeping productive beta chains. Here each entry gathers all rows of one CDR3 protein and keeps the most common genes and DNA. A total of hundreds of thousands of distinct CDR3 sequences appear in this sample, about 45% of them only once. The ten biggest clones cover about 7% of the sample. Source material: peripheral blood or thyroid tissue (not recorded which). The receptors were sampled from an adult man with Graves' disease, either hyperthyroidism or ophthalmopathy (not recorded which).

The J gene is TRBJ2-7, the V gene TRBV29-1, with TRBD1 matching 7 bases. Germline CDR1 is SQVTM and CDR2 is ANQGSEA. There are 12 residues in the CDR3. The V and J ends lost 8 bases and 0 bases, in that order; junction bases with no gene match: 4. As DNA, the CDR3 is TGCAGCTTTCGACAGGGCTCCTACGAGCAGTACTTC. Protein product: CSFRQGSYEQYF.

The rearrangement links TRBV6-5 to TRBJ1-1; 8 bases fit TRBD1. V lost 3 bases to trimming and J lost 9 bases; unmatched junction nucleotides: 9. Germline CDR1 and CDR2: MNHEY and SVGAGI. This CDR3 is 14 amino acids long. The CDR3 bases are TGTGCCAGCAGTTATGATGGGGACAGGCTAAAAGCTTTCTTT. Encoded protein: CASSYDGDRLKAFF.

The chain recombines TRBV20-1 with TRBJ2-7, with D possibly being TRBD1 (5 bases). V was shortened by 7 bases and J by 0 bases, with 10 bases between the two germline ends. The CDR3 consists of 12 residues. Looked up from germline, CDR1 is DFQATT and CDR2 is SNEGSKA (reference sequence). Here the CDR3 DNA reads TGCAGTGTGGGCAGGGTCTCCTACGAGCAGTACTTC. It specifies CSVGRVSYEQYF.

This chain links TRBV19 with TRBJ2-5; no firm D call. Trimming took 5 bases from V and 2 from J, leaving 15 bases between them. There are 15 residues in the CDR3. The germline V gene has CDR1 LNHDA and CDR2 SQIVND (reference sequence). In DNA, the CDR3 is TGTGCCAGTAGTTTTGGCGGATTGTCACAAGAGACCCAGTACTTC. The encoded protein is CASSFGGLSQETQYF. The whole variable domain, filled in from reference TRBV19 and TRBJ2-5, reads DGGITQSPKYLFRKEGQNVTLSCEQNLNHDAMYWYRQDPGQGLRLIYYSQIVNDFQKGDIAEGYSVSREKKESFPLTVTSAQKNPTAFYLCASSFGGLSQETQYFGPGTRLLVL.

This clonotype showed up many times. The genes are TRBV29-1 and TRBJ1-5, with D hard to call. Germline-derived CDR1 and CDR2 are SQVTM and ANQGSEA. The CDR3 is 12 amino acids. Trimming pared 4 bases from V and 3 bases from J, leaving 7 bases between. The CDR3 is CSVGDTNQPQHF. For the CDR3, the DNA is TGCAGCGTTGGTGACACCAATCAGCCCCAGCATTTT.

This clonotype occurred a few times. The chain couples TRBV20-1 to TRBJ2-7; 12 positions agree with TRBD2. V dropped 4 bases and J dropped 10; count of bases not matched to a gene: 11. The CDR3 sequence is 14 residues long. Per the germline V gene, CDR1 is DFQATT and CDR2 is SNEGSKA (reference sequence). Written as DNA, the CDR3 is TGCAGTGCTATCACCGGGACTAGCGGGCGCGAACAGTACTTC. Translated, it gives CSAITGTSGREQYF.

This clonotype was detected only a few times. The chain uses TRBV6-5 and TRBJ2-5, with a tentative D call TRBD1 (5 bases). CDR3 length: 16 amino acids. The germline V gene encodes CDR1 MNHEY and CDR2 SVGAGI. Trimming stripped 0 bases from V and 3 bases from J, with 14 bases between. As DNA, the CDR3 is TGTGCCAGCAGTTACTCGATACAGGACCCTGAAGAGACCCAGTACTTC. Protein: CASSYSIQDPEETQYF.

The rearrangement joins TRBV25-1 to TRBJ1-1; no clear D. The CDR3 has 15 residues. The ends were cut back, 2 bases at V and 2 bases at J, with 12 bases in the middle. Germline V gene data show CDR1 as MGHDK and CDR2 as SYGVNS. CDR3 coding DNA: TGTGCCAGCAGTGAAGCAGCGGCGGCAAACACTGAAGCTTTCTTT. Translation gives CASSEAAAANTEAFF.

This chain links TRBV10-3 with TRBJ1-2, with D possibly being TRBD1 (6 bases). The germline V and J ends were trimmed by 3 bases and 4 bases, with 12 bases remaining between them. The CDR3 is 14 amino acids. The germline V gene encodes CDR1 ENHRY and CDR2 SYGVKD. This chain's CDR3 is CAISDSGVSYGYTF. The CDR3 DNA sequence: TGTGCCATCAGTGACTCAGGGGTGAGCTATGGCTACACCTTC.